The rows below give T cell receptor beta chains drawn from one sample of a study of CD8 T cells in ankylosing spondylitis. TCRdb analysed the 5' RACE reads with MiXCR anew, one entry per CDR3 protein. The sample includes around 770,000 distinct CDR3 sequences, about 10% seen only once; the top ten take 0.51%. Sequenced input: blood, either unsorted or a sorted T cell fraction (not recorded which). The receptors come from a male donor with ankylosing spondylitis. Each CDR3 is given with its conserved first and last residue. Fields, in order: CDR3 protein, CDR3 DNA, D gene, V gene, clone size, J gene. The D gene is left open where the match is weak. Clone size is stated in some rows and not others, as once, few, many or a class when expanded.

CDR3: CSARGPGTGAFF
DNA: TGCAGTGCTAGAGGGCCAGGGACGGGGGCTTTCTTT
D: NA
V: TRBV20-1
size: NA
J: TRBJ1-1

CDR3: CASSEARQGIYGYTF
DNA: TGTGCCAGCTCCGAGGCGCGACAGGGCATATATGGCTACACCTTC
D: TRBD1
V: TRBV6-2/TRBV6-3
size: NA
J: TRBJ1-2

CDR3: CASSFAGPGLETQYF
DNA: TGTGCCAGCAGTTTTGCGGGACCCGGGTTGGAGACCCAGTACTTC
D: NA
V: TRBV12-3/TRBV12-4
size: many
J: TRBJ2-5

CDR3: CASSLPTGTGSEQFF
DNA: TGTGCCAGCAGCTTACCCACCGGGACAGGGAGTGAGCAGTTCTTC
D: TRBD1
V: TRBV7-9
size: few
J: TRBJ2-1

CDR3: CASSRTATNYGYTF
DNA: TGTGCCAGCAGTCGGACAGCTACTAACTATGGCTACACCTTC
D: NA
V: TRBV27
size: few
J: TRBJ1-2

CDR3: CASSQPGEPYEQYF
DNA: TGTGCCAGCAGCCAACCGGGGGAACCCTACGAGCAGTACTTC
D: NA
V: TRBV4-2
size: few
J: TRBJ2-7

CDR3: CASSLGRHFSYEQYF
DNA: TGTGCCAGCAGTTTAGGGCGCCATTTCTCCTACGAGCAGTACTTC
D: NA
V: TRBV28
size: NA
J: TRBJ2-7

CDR3: CASSLAVGRPYEQYF
DNA: TGCGCCAGCAGCTTGGCCGTAGGACGGCCCTACGAGCAGTACTTC
D: NA
V: TRBV5-1
size: NA
J: TRBJ2-7

CDR3: CASSQGIRVDYNTGELFF
DNA: TGCGCCAGCAGCCAAGGGATTCGCGTGGACTATAACACCGGGGAGCTGTTTTTT
D: NA
V: TRBV4-3
size: few
J: TRBJ2-2

CDR3: CAISPGAQETQYF
DNA: TGTGCCATCAGCCCGGGGGCCCAAGAGACCCAGTACTTC
D: NA
V: TRBV10-3
size: few
J: TRBJ2-5

CDR3: CSARGTGIRSYEQYF
DNA: TGCAGTGCTAGAGGGACAGGGATAAGGTCCTACGAGCAGTACTTC
D: TRBD1
V: TRBV20-1
size: few
J: TRBJ2-7

CDR3: CSAPGTSGRAGETQYF
DNA: TGCAGTGCTCCCGGGACTAGCGGGAGGGCCGGTGAGACCCAGTACTTC
D: TRBD2
V: TRBV20-1
size: once
J: TRBJ2-5

CDR3: CASSQTSVSYEQYF
DNA: TGCGCCAGCAGCCAGACTAGCGTCTCCTACGAGCAGTACTTC
D: TRBD2
V: TRBV5-1
size: NA
J: TRBJ2-7

CDR3: CASIGEVDTEAFF
DNA: TGTGCCAGCATCGGGGAAGTAGACACTGAAGCTTTCTTT
D: NA
V: TRBV2
size: few
J: TRBJ1-1

CDR3: CSARGDPNQPQHF
DNA: TGCAGTGCTAGAGGGGACCCCAATCAGCCCCAGCATTTT
D: NA
V: TRBV20-1
size: few
J: TRBJ1-5

CDR3: CAGGGLNEKLFF
DNA: TGTGCCGGCGGGGGCCTTAATGAAAAACTGTTTTTT
D: NA
V: TRBV27
size: few
J: TRBJ1-4

CDR3: CAISESAGGVNEQFF
DNA: TGTGCCATCAGTGAATCAGCGGGAGGGGTCAATGAGCAGTTCTTC
D: TRBD2
V: TRBV10-3
size: NA
J: TRBJ2-1

CDR3: CASSEGYSPLHF
DNA: TGTGCCAGCAGTGAAGGATATTCACCCCTCCACTTT
D: NA
V: TRBV6-1
size: NA
J: TRBJ1-6

CDR3: CASSLDPTSNEQFF
DNA: TGTGCCAGCAGCTTAGACCCAACTAGTAATGAGCAGTTCTTC
D: NA
V: TRBV7-2
size: NA
J: TRBJ2-1

CDR3: CASSVVGITGELFF
DNA: TGTGCCAGCAGCGTAGTAGGTATCACCGGGGAGCTGTTTTTT
D: NA
V: TRBV9
size: NA
J: TRBJ2-2

CDR3: CAMPPGQQRDTQYF
DNA: TGTGCCATGCCACCGGGACAACAACGAGATACGCAGTATTTT
D: NA
V: TRBV2
size: once
J: TRBJ2-3

CDR3: CASSPDRAPQYF
DNA: TGTGCCAGCTCACCAGACAGAGCCCCCCAGTACTTC
D: NA
V: TRBV18
size: few
J: TRBJ2-5

CDR3: CSARGQLSQYF
DNA: TGCAGTGCTAGAGGACAGCTTAGTCAGTATTTT
D: NA
V: TRBV20-1
size: many
J: TRBJ2-3

CDR3: CATSDSQGLQETQYF
DNA: TGTGCCACCAGTGATTCGCAGGGTCTTCAAGAGACCCAGTACTTC
D: NA
V: TRBV24-1
size: many
J: TRBJ2-5

CDR3: CAISAGDETGVMRKQYF
DNA: TGTGCCATCAGTGCAGGGGACGAGACAGGGGTTATGAGGAAGCAGTACTTC
D: TRBD1
V: TRBV10-3
size: few
J: TRBJ2-7

CDR3: CASSQEIPGRALHF
DNA: TGCGCCAGCAGCCAAGAAATCCCGGGGAGGGCCCTCCACTTT
D: NA
V: TRBV4-3
size: many
J: TRBJ1-6

CDR3: CSANLGPINSPLHF
DNA: TGCAGTGCTAATTTAGGACCGATCAATTCACCCCTCCACTTT
D: NA
V: TRBV20-1
size: many
J: TRBJ1-6

CDR3: CASSLVGESSYEQYF
DNA: TGTGCCAGCAGCTTAGTCGGGGAAAGCTCCTACGAGCAGTACTTC
D: NA
V: TRBV7-2
size: few
J: TRBJ2-7

CDR3: CASSDSSVVDTQYF
DNA: TGTGCCAGCTCGGATTCTAGCGTCGTGGATACGCAGTATTTT
D: NA
V: TRBV18
size: NA
J: TRBJ2-3

CDR3: CASRDPRGTDTQYF
DNA: TGCGCCAGCCGGGACCCACGCGGCACAGATACGCAGTATTTT
D: NA
V: TRBV5-1
size: NA
J: TRBJ2-3

CDR3: CASSYHGTAYEQYF
DNA: TGTGCCAGCAGTTACCACGGGACAGCCTACGAGCAGTACTTC
D: TRBD1
V: TRBV6-5
size: NA
J: TRBJ2-7

CDR3: CASSPEGQGALYEQYF
DNA: TGCGCCAGCAGCCCTGAAGGACAGGGGGCATTGTACGAGCAGTACTTC
D: TRBD1
V: TRBV5-1
size: many
J: TRBJ2-7

CDR3: CASSGPTRDTQYF
DNA: TGTGCCAGCAGCGGACCTACAAGAGATACGCAGTATTTT
D: NA
V: TRBV5-4
size: NA
J: TRBJ2-3

CDR3: CASSLVWGGDTQYF
DNA: TGTGCCAGCAGCTTAGTTTGGGGGGGGGATACGCAGTATTTT
D: TRBD2
V: TRBV5-5
size: NA
J: TRBJ2-3

CDR3: CASSLGYRTLRADTGELFF
DNA: TGTGCCAGCAGCTTAGGATACAGGACCCTTCGGGCGGACACCGGGGAGCTGTTTTTT
D: NA
V: TRBV11-2
size: once
J: TRBJ2-2

CDR3: CASSLRDKPFSGRFGETQYF
DNA: TGCGCCAGCAGCTTACGGGACAAACCTTTTAGCGGGAGGTTCGGGGAGACCCAGTACTTC
D: TRBD2
V: TRBV5-1
size: NA
J: TRBJ2-5

CDR3: CASSPDESYGYTF
DNA: TGCGCCAGCAGCCCGGACGAGTCCTATGGCTACACCTTC
D: NA
V: TRBV4-1
size: NA
J: TRBJ1-2

CDR3: CAISEGGAYNSPLHF
DNA: TGTGCCATCAGTGAGGGGGGCGCGTATAATTCACCCCTCCACTTT
D: NA
V: TRBV10-3
size: few
J: TRBJ1-6

CDR3: CSARGPGGLGDTQYF
DNA: TGCAGTGCTAGAGGCCCCGGCGGGCTGGGGGATACGCAGTATTTT
D: NA
V: TRBV20-1
size: NA
J: TRBJ2-3

CDR3: CSAITGLARSTDTQYF
DNA: TGCAGTGCCATAACTGGACTAGCCCGTAGCACAGATACGCAGTATTTT
D: TRBD2
V: TRBV20-1
size: few
J: TRBJ2-3